The clone carrying this TCR beta chain was counted a few times. Its antigen remains unknown. This specimen belongs to a study of CD8 T cells in ankylosing spondylitis. Study results and caveats: A TCR beta motif of roughly eight highly homologous variants appeared characteristic of ankylosing spondylitis blood. Significant enrichment of disease-linked clones was reportedly seen in matched ankylosing spondylitis synovial fluid. Several of the motif variants were reported before in synovial fluid and blood from reactive arthritis.

Germline lookup yields CDR1 MNHEY and CDR2 SVGEGT. The CDR3 totals 14 residues. The ends were cut back, 4 bases at V and 2 bases at J, with 10 bases in the middle. In TCRdb, the 5' RACE reads were re-called with MiXCR into one record per CDR3 protein. The sample records around 340,000 distinct CDR3 sequences, roughly 15% being singletons. The receptor's source is a male donor with ankylosing spondylitis or in good health (not recorded which). This sequence joins TRBV6-2 or TRBV6-3 and TRBJ2-3; TRBD2 is a possible D gene (6 bases). Sequenced: blood, either unsorted or a sorted T cell fraction (not recorded which). CDR3 in amino acids: CASSSRDATDTQYF. CDR3 bases: TGTGCCAGCAGTTCGCGGGACGCCACAGATACGCAGTATTTT.